The 16 T cell receptor beta chains in this list originate from one sample, sequenced in a study of blood T cell repertoires in COVID-19. The method was immunoSEQ multiplex PCR; TCRdb's version includes in-frame clones alone and lacks a portion of them. Here the sample spans about 200,000 clones, about four fifths being singletons. The sample consisted of peripheral blood. These receptor sequences come from a woman aged 80 or over with acute or convalescent COVID-19.

This chain joins TRBV7-6 and TRBJ2-3; perhaps TRBD2 as D (6 bases). Trimming took off 3 bases at V and 2 bases at J, with 12 bases between the two ends. The CDR3 extends over 15 amino acids. Germline assignment: CDR1 SGHVS and CDR2 FNYEAQ. CDR3: CASSFSGEVTDTQYF. CDR3 coding DNA: TGTGCCAGCAGCTTTTCGGGGGAAGTCACAGATACGCAGTATTTT.

The chain joins TRBV28 to TRBJ1-2; TRBD1 is a possible D gene (5 bases). With 5 bases removed from V and 4 bases from J, the gap between germline ends came to 17 bases. The CDR3 extends over 15 amino acids. Germline CDR1 reads MDHEN; CDR2 reads SYDVKM. CDR3 in amino acids: CASSVAGPVGYGYTF. CDR3 nucleotide sequence: TGTGCCAGCAGTGTAGCGGGACCGGTAGGCTATGGCTACACCTTC.

This chain joins TRBV4-3 and TRBJ1-2, with D possibly being TRBD1 (6 bases). Trimming shortened V by 0 bases and J by 7 bases, and 12 bases separated the two germline ends. Germline V gene lookup returns CDR1 LGHNA and CDR2 YSLEER. The CDR3 length is 14 residues. The CDR3 spells CASSQDVRGRGYTF. The CDR3 DNA sequence: TGCGCCAGCAGCCAAGATGTCAGGGGACGTGGCTACACCTTC.

This clone is a singleton in its sample. The J gene is TRBJ1-2, the V gene TRBV19, with no clear D. Germline CDR1 and CDR2: LNHDA and SQIVND (reference sequence). Trimming removed 3 bases at V and 3 bases at J, with 11 bases between. This CDR3 is built from 14 residues. CDR3 coding DNA: TGTGCCAGTAGTATCCCCGGTCTCTACTATGGCTACACCTTC. This sequence encodes CASSIPGLYYGYTF.

The J gene is TRBJ1-3, the V gene TRBV30; D is possibly TRBD1 (6 bases). Germline V gives CDR1 GTSNPN, CDR2 SVGIG (reference sequence). Trimming cost V 6 bases and J 2 bases, with 11 bases left between them. This CDR3 contains 13 residues. CDR3 in DNA: TGTGCCTGTAAGTGGACAGCTGGAAACACCATATATTTT. Its translation: CACKWTAGNTIYF.

The chain combines TRBV12-5 with TRBJ2-1; weak D call: TRBD1 (6 bases). The CDR3 contains 16 residues. Trimming took 6 bases from V and 6 from J, leaving 21 bases between them. Germline CDR1 is LGHNT and CDR2 is FRNRAP. CDR3 loop: CASGSPPWEQGNEQFF. DNA of the CDR3: TGTGCTAGTGGCTCCCCCCCTTGGGAACAGGGCAATGAGCAGTTCTTC.

This clone was counted a few times. The genes are TRBV30 and TRBJ1-6; TRBD1 matches at 11 bases. This CDR3 spans 16 amino acids. Trimming at V came to 8 bases and at J to 2 bases, leaving 8 bases not matched to a gene. The V gene's germline CDR1 is GTSNPN and CDR2 SVGIG (reference sequence). As DNA, the CDR3 is TGTGCCGCGGACAGGGGGCAGATCACCTATAATTCACCCCTCCACTTT. Protein product: CAADRGQITYNSPLHF. Full variable domain (rest looked up from reference TRBV30 and TRBJ1-6): SQTIHQWPATLVQPVGSPLSLECTVEGTSNPNLYWYRQAAGRGLQLLFYSVGIGQISSEVPQNLSASRPQDRQFILSSKKLLLSDSGFYLCAADRGQITYNSPLHFGNGTRLTVT.

The gene calls are TRBV13 and TRBJ2-7, with 9 bases fitting TRBD2. The CDR3 length is 17 residues. V shed 2 bases, J shed 2 bases, and the junction held 10 bases outside the gene matches. Germline loops: CDR1 PRHDT, CDR2 FYEKMQ (reference sequence). The CDR3 DNA sequence: TGTGCCAGCAGCTTATTTCCCTCTGGCGGGGGGGCCTACGAGCAGTACTTC. It specifies CASSLFPSGGGAYEQYF.

The chain uses TRBV3-1 (or the pseudogene TRBV3-2) and TRBJ2-3; D is ambiguous. From germline, CDR1 is LGHDT and CDR2 YNNKEL (reference sequence). V was pared by 1 base and J by 4 bases, with 9 bases between. This CDR3 has 14 residues. CDR3 in amino acids: CASSQGWSADTQYF. DNA of the CDR3: TGTGCCAGCAGCCAAGGATGGTCGGCAGATACGCAGTATTTT.

The J gene is TRBJ2-1, the V gene TRBV12-5; 9 bases map to TRBD2. V gave up 7 bases and J gave up 9 bases; unmatched junction bases: 16. Germline V gives CDR1 LGHNT, CDR2 FRNRAP. CDR3 size: 16 residues. The CDR3 spells CASVLGVRGGEGEQFF. The CDR3 coding sequence is TGTGCTAGTGTCCTAGGGGTGCGGGGGGGCGAGGGTGAGCAGTTCTTC.

The sample holds a few counts of this clone. This sequence joins TRBV4-3 and TRBJ1-2; 12 bases agree with TRBD1. Trimming removed 1 base from V and 4 bases from J; junction bases left unmatched: 7. The length of the CDR3 is 17 residues. Germline loops: CDR1 LGHNA, CDR2 YSLEER. The chain's CDR3 is CASSQGLGQGAFYGYTF. The CDR3 DNA sequence: TGCGCCAGCAGCCAAGGATTGGGACAGGGGGCCTTCTATGGCTACACCTTC.

The chain recombines TRBV6-5 with TRBJ1-2; D perhaps matches TRBD1 (5 bases). V was cut by 0 bases and J by 6 bases, with 17 bases left in between. This CDR3 spans 16 amino acids. Germline CDR1 MNHEY, CDR2 SVGAGI. For the CDR3, the DNA is TGTGCCAGCAGTTACTCCGGGACTCAAGGGCTGGATGGCTACACCTTC. Its protein product is CASSYSGTQGLDGYTF.

This chain uses TRBV5-8 with TRBJ1-3, with unresolved D. Trimming left V 4 bases short and J 0 bases short, with 14 bases between. Germline CDR1 SGHTS, CDR2 YDEGEE. The CDR3 extends over 16 amino acids. This chain's CDR3 is CASSRTDSHSGNTIYF. The DNA for the CDR3 is TGTGCCAGCAGCAGGACGGACTCCCACTCTGGAAACACCATATATTTT.

CDR3 residues: CSARSNTEAFF. The CDR3 DNA reads TGCAGTGCGCGTTCGAACACTGAAGCTTTCTTT. The gene calls are TRBV20-1 and TRBJ1-1; D is ambiguous. V was shortened by 6 bases and J by 1 base, with 6 bases between the two germline ends. Germline V lookup: CDR1 DFQATT, CDR2 SNEGSKA (reference sequence). The CDR3 covers 11 residues.

The V and J genes are TRBV21-1 and TRBJ2-3; TRBD1 is the table's D call and was not checked against the DNA. TRBV21-1 is termed a pseudogene. The CDR3 extends over 15 amino acids. The CDR3: CASSKSGSPWDTQYF. CDR3 in DNA: TGTGCCAGCAGCAAATCAGGCTCTCCCTGGGATACGCAGTATTTT.

The CDR3 nucleotides are TGCAGCGTTGAAGATCAGGGCACTGAAGCTTTCTTT. Protein product: CSVEDQGTEAFF. The V and J genes are TRBV29-1 and TRBJ1-1; maybe TRBD1 (5 bases). This CDR3 is built from 12 residues. V shed 0 bases and J shed 4 bases, with 6 bases lying between them. Looked up from germline, CDR1 is SQVTM and CDR2 is ANQGSEA.